This T cell receptor (beta chain) originates from a study of blood T cell repertoires in COVID-19. Study-wide context: Sites across the United States, Italy and Spain contributed samples from acute and convalescent COVID-19. The analysed material was cDNA or gDNA that came from T cells, B-cell-depleted T cells, or PBMCs.

Authors' data handling: Amplifying reference gene primers gave estimates of nucleated cell counts. Sequencing used immunoSEQ multiplex PCR; TCRdb keeps in-frame clones, though not all of them. V and J calls and clone size are as listed in that table; D and trimming were resolved from the DNA. This table has 220,000 or so clones, more than 85% appearing once. The CDR3 extends over 13 amino acids. Germline CDR1 and CDR2: SEHNR and FQNEAQ (reference sequence). Comments on this clone: Relative to the germline gene, one junction end is altered; a read error may explain this.

During active infection, Seattle patients enrolled and were then monitored through disease. The sequence came from a woman aged 45-65 years with COVID-19, enrolled during active disease. Sequenced material: peripheral blood. The rearrangement joins TRBV7-9 to TRBJ2-7; tentative D call: TRBD2 (5 bases). The CDR3 protein is CASSSSGRTLLDF. CDR3 bases: TGTGCCAGCAGCTCCAGCGGACGGACTTTGTTAGACTTC.